This T cell receptor beta chain emerged from a study of blood T cell repertoires in COVID-19. About the research overall: Sites in the United States, Italy and Spain provided acute and convalescent COVID-19 samples.

Libraries were prepared by immunoSEQ multiplex PCR; TCRdb keeps only in-frame clonotypes and omits some of them. The profile shows 60,000 to 95,000 clones, roughly 89% of them singletons. The clonotype originates from a human donor in a cohort sampled during active COVID-19. The sample comprised peripheral blood.

The CDR3 spells CASSPLGGSYEQYF. The DNA for the CDR3 is TGTGCCAGCAGCCCCTTAGGGGGCTCCTACGAGCAGTACTTC. The chain combines TRBV6-5 with TRBJ2-7; D is possibly TRBD1 (6 bases). Germline CDR1 MNHEY, CDR2 SVGAGI. The CDR3 sequence is 14 residues long. The ends were cut back, 6 bases at V and 0 bases at J, with 12 bases in the middle.